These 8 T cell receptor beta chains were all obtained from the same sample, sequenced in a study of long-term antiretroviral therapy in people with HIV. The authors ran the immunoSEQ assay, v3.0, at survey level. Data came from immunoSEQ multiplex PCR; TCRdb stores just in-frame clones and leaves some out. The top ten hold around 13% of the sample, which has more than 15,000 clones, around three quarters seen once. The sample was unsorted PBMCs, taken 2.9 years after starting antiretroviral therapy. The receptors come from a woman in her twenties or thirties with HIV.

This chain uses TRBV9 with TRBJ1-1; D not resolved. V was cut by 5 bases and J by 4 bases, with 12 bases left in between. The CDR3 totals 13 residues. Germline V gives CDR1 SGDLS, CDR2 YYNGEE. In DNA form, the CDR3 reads TGTGCCAGCAGTGATATCCGGGGCACTGAAGCTTTCTTT. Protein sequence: CASSDIRGTEAFF.

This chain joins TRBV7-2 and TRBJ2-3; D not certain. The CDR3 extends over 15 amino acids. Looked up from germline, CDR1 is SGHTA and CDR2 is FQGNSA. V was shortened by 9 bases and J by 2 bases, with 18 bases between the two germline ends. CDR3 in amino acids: CASMVGQRITDTQYF. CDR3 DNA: TGTGCCAGTATGGTGGGTCAAAGAATCACAGATACGCAGTATTTT.

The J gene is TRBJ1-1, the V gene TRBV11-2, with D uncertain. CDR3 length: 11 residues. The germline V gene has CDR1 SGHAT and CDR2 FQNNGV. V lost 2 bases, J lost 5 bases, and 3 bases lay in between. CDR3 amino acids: CASSLITEAFF. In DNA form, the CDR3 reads TGTGCCAGCAGCTTAATAACTGAAGCTTTCTTT.

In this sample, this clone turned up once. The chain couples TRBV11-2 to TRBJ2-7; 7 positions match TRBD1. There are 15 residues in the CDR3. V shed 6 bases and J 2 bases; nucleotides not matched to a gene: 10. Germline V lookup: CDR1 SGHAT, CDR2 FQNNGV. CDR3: CASSRGTAGPYEQYF. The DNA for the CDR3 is TGTGCCAGCAGTCGAGGGACAGCTGGACCCTACGAGCAGTACTTC.

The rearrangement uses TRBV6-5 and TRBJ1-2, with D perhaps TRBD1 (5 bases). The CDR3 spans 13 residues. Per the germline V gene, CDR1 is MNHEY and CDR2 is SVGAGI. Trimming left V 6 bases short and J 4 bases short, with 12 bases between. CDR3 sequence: CASRSDRPYGYTF. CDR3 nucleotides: TGTGCCAGCAGATCAGACAGACCCTATGGCTACACCTTC.

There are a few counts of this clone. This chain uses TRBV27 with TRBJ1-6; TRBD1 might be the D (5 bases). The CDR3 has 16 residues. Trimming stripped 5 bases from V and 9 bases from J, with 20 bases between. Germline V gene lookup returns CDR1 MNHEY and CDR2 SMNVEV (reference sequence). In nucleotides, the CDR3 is TGTGCCAGCAGTCCCGGAGGGGTCGCTCGGAGTTCACCCCTCCACTTT. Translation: CASSPGGVARSSPLHF.

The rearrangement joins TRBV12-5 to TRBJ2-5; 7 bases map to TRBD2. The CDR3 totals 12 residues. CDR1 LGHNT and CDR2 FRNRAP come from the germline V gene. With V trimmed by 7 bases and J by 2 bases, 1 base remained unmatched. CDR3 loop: CASAGGQETQYF. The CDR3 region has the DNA TGTGCTAGTGCCGGGGGGCAAGAGACCCAGTACTTC.

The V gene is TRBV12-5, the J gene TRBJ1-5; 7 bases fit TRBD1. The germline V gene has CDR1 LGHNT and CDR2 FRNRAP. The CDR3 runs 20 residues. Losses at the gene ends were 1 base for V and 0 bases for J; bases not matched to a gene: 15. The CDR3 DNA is TGTGCTAGTGGTTTGGAACCATCTTTCGGGACAGACCATAGCAATCAGCCCCAGCATTTT. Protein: CASGLEPSFGTDHSNQPQHF. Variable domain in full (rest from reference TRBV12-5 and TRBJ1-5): DARVTQTPRHKVTEMGQEVTMRCQPILGHNTVFWYRQTMMQGLELLAYFRNRAPLDDSGMPKDRFSAEMPDATLATLKIQPSEPRDSAVYFCASGLEPSFGTDHSNQPQHFGDGTRLSIL.